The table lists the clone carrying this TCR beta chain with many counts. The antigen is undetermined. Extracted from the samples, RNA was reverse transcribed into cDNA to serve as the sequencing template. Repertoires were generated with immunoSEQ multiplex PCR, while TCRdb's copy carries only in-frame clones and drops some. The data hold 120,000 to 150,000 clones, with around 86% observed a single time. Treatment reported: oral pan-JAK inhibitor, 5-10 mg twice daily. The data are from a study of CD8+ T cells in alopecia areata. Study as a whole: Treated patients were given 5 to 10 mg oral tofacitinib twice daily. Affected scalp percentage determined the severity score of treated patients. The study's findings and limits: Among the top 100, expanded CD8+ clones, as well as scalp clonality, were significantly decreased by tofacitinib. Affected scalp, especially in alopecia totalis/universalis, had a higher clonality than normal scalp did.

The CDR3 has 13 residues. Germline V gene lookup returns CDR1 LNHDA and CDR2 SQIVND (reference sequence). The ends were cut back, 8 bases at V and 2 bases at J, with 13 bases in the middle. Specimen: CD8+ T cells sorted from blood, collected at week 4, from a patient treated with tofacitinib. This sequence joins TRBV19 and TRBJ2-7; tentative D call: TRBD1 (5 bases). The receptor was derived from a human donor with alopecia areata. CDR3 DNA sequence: TGTGCCAGTTCGCGATGGGGCACCTACGAGCAGTACTTC. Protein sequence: CASSRWGTYEQYF.